The rows below give T cell receptor beta chains drawn from one sample of a study of radiotherapy plus CTLA-4 blockade in lung cancer. Here immunoSEQ multiplex PCR was the method, and the copy in TCRdb shows in-frame clones only, minus some. This sample has around 80,000 clones; less than 85% occur once, and the top ten carry 9.5% to 10%. The sample in question was peripheral blood, obtained from a patient treated with radiotherapy plus ipilimumab. The receptors were sampled from a human donor with non-small cell lung cancer whose response to radiotherapy plus ipilimumab could not be evaluated. The CDR3 runs from the conserved cysteine through the conserved F or W. D genes are given only for firm matches. Clone size is shown for a subset of rows, as once, few, many or a class of expanded clone.

j_call,d_call,v_call,clone_size,cdr3_length,cdr3_aa,cdr3_nt
TRBJ2-3,.,TRBV11-2,.,15,CASSLLNFYTDTQYF,TGTGCCAGCAGCTTACTGAATTTCTACACAGATACGCAGTATTTT
TRBJ1-5,TRBD1,TRBV7-2,few,16,CASSASTGVLGQPQHF,TGTGCCAGCAGCGCCTCAACAGGGGTCTTGGGGCAGCCCCAGCATTTT
TRBJ2-7,.,TRBV7-2,.,13,CASSFGVSYEQYF,TGTGCCAGCAGCTTCGGGGTCTCCTACGAGCAGTACTTC
TRBJ1-1,.,TRBV13,.,15,CASSFISGKNTEAFF,TGTGCCAGCAGCTTTATTAGCGGAAAGAACACTGAAGCTTTCTTT
TRBJ2-2,.,TRBV11-2,.,16,CASSLAGAGNTGELFF,TGTGCCAGCAGCTTAGCAGGGGCCGGGAACACCGGGGAGCTGTTTTTT
TRBJ2-4,.,TRBV7-2,.,15,CASKTGGGSKNIQYF,TGTGCCTCTAAAACGGGCGGGGGCTCCAAAAACATTCAGTACTTC
TRBJ1-2,.,TRBV6-6,.,13,CASSRAQGRGYTF,TGTGCCAGCAGCCGCGCACAGGGTCGAGGCTACACCTTC
TRBJ2-1,.,TRBV6-1,.,14,CASRSTRSYNEQFF,TGTGCCAGCAGGTCGACTCGTTCCTACAATGAGCAGTTCTTC
TRBJ1-2,.,TRBV7-9,once,16,CASSPTGWGGNYGYTF,TGTGCCAGCAGCCCGACAGGTTGGGGGGGGAACTATGGCTACACCTTC
TRBJ1-1,.,TRBV7-9,.,14,CASRRGGGNTEAFF,TGTGCCAGCAGACGGGGCGGGGGGAACACTGAAGCTTTCTTT
TRBJ1-1,.,TRBV19,.,14,CASRPEDRNTEAFF,TGTGCCAGTAGGCCCGAGGACAGGAACACTGAAGCTTTCTTT
TRBJ1-1,TRBD1,TRBV7-4,once,13,CASSSRQGTEAFF,TGTGCCAGCAGCTCCAGACAGGGCACTGAAGCTTTCTTT
TRBJ2-2,TRBD2,TRBV5-1,.,16,CASSLAPSGRTGELFF,TGCGCCAGCAGCCTGGCACCTAGCGGACGCACCGGGGAGCTGTTTTTT
TRBJ2-1,TRBD2,TRBV10-2,.,14,CASTLAGGPPEQFF,TGCGCCAGCACTTTAGCGGGAGGTCCTCCTGAGCAGTTCTTC
TRBJ1-3,.,TRBV5-1,many,15,CASSFDSPSGNTIYF,TGCGCCAGCAGCTTTGACAGCCCCTCTGGAAACACCATATATTTT
TRBJ1-1,TRBD1,TRBV4-3,.,12,CASSQTRQGAFF,TGCGCCAGCAGCCAGACCAGACAGGGAGCTTTCTTT
TRBJ2-3,TRBD2,TRBV28,.,16,CASSKGSSGLTDTQYF,TGTGCCAGCAGTAAAGGGTCTAGCGGACTCACAGATACGCAGTATTTT
TRBJ2-7,TRBD2,TRBV5-4,.,14,CASSGSGSPYEQYF,TGTGCCAGCAGCGGGAGCGGGAGTCCCTACGAGCAGTACTTC
TRBJ1-5,TRBD1,TRBV7-2,.,15,CASSSRTGGEKPQHF,TGTGCCAGCAGCTCCCGGACAGGGGGCGAAAAGCCCCAGCATTTT
TRBJ1-6,TRBD1,TRBV7-6,.,15,CASSLGTGYHSPLHF,TGTGCCAGCAGCTTGGGGACAGGATATCATTCACCCCTCCACTTT
TRBJ2-5,TRBD2,TRBV28,.,16,CASSLGSGGLGETQYF,TGTGCCAGCAGTTTGGGTAGCGGGGGATTAGGAGAGACCCAGTACTTC
TRBJ2-7,TRBD1,TRBV11-1,few,16,CASSEDRGRRVYEQYF,TGTGCCAGCAGCGAAGACAGGGGGCGAAGGGTTTACGAGCAGTACTTC
TRBJ2-7,.,TRBV4-2,once,14,CASSQAQSSYEQYF,TGTGCCAGCAGCCAAGCACAGAGCTCCTACGAGCAGTACTTC
TRBJ2-1,.,TRBV6-1,.,12,CASSEKKWGQVF,TGTGCCAGCAGTGAAAAAAAATGGGGGCAGGTCTTC
TRBJ2-7,TRBD2,TRBV11-2,once,15,CASSTSSGSEGEQYF,TGTGCCAGCAGCACCTCTAGCGGATCGGAGGGCGAGCAGTACTTC
TRBJ2-3,.,TRBV9,.,14,CASSAGGLADTQYF,TGTGCCAGCAGCGCCGGGGGGCTCGCAGATACGCAGTATTTT
TRBJ1-1,.,TRBV29-1,.,14,CSVSFGVSDTEAFF,TGCAGCGTTTCCTTCGGGGTCTCGGACACTGAAGCTTTCTTT
TRBJ1-3,TRBD1,TRBV4-1,.,18,CASSQGEDRGRSGNTIYF,TGCGCCAGCAGCCAAGGGGAGGACAGGGGGAGGTCTGGAAACACCATATATTTT
TRBJ1-3,.,TRBV14,few,15,CASSQDAGPGNTIYF,TGTGCCAGCAGCCAAGATGCGGGCCCTGGAAACACCATATATTTT
TRBJ2-5,.,TRBV19,.,14,CASSAGTRQETQYF,TGTGCCAGTAGTGCCGGGACTCGTCAAGAGACCCAGTACTTC
TRBJ1-6,.,TRBV6-5,few,14,CASSYEWRRSPLHF,TGTGCCAGCAGTTATGAGTGGAGGAGGTCACCCCTCCACTTT
TRBJ2-7,.,TRBV7-8,medium-sized,13,CASSPGQPYEQYF,TGTGCCAGCAGCCCCGGACAGCCCTACGAGCAGTACTTC
TRBJ2-2,TRBD2,TRBV7-2,.,16,CASSLTGGWNTGELFF,TGTGCCAGCAGCCTAACGGGGGGGTGGAACACCGGGGAGCTGTTTTTT
TRBJ2-7,.,TRBV1,.,15,CTSSQDRPGVAEQYF,TGCACCAGCAGCCAAGATCGCCCAGGGGTGGCCGAGCAGTACTTC
TRBJ1-4,.,TRBV30,.,13,CAGEGGFNEKLFF,TGTGCCGGGGAGGGGGGCTTTAATGAAAAACTGTTTTTT
TRBJ2-5,TRBD2,TRBV7-9,.,16,CASSPLSGIPQETQYF,TGTGCCAGCAGCCCCCTAAGCGGGATACCCCAAGAGACCCAGTACTTC
TRBJ1-1,TRBD1,TRBV5-5,once,15,CASSSRTGRGTEAFF,TGTGCCAGCAGCTCCCGGACAGGGAGAGGCACTGAAGCTTTCTTT
TRBJ2-7,.,TRBV6-1,.,14,CASSGFSRGYEQYF,TGTGCCAGCTCCGGATTCTCCAGAGGCTACGAGCAGTACTTC
TRBJ1-3,TRBD1,TRBV9,.,15,CASRAGTGGANTIYF,TGTGCCAGCAGGGCTGGGACAGGGGGAGCAAACACCATATATTTT
TRBJ1-1,.,TRBV19,few,13,CASKYRARGDAFF,TGTGCCAGCAAATACAGGGCGAGGGGTGACGCTTTCTTT
TRBJ1-4,.,TRBV5-1,.,17,CASSPSGAGATNEKLFF,TGCGCCAGCAGCCCCTCGGGGGCGGGGGCAACTAATGAAAAACTGTTTTTT
TRBJ1-1,.,TRBV7-6,.,18,CASSLFSQGNRDRSEAFF,TGTGCCAGCAGCTTATTTAGCCAGGGAAATCGAGATCGATCTGAAGCTTTCTTT
TRBJ1-3,.,TRBV6-5,.,14,CASRSYGAGNTIYF,TGTGCCAGCAGATCCTATGGAGCTGGAAACACCATATATTTT
TRBJ2-2,TRBD2,TRBV6-5,.,14,CASRGLAGAGELFF,TGTGCCAGCAGGGGACTAGCGGGAGCCGGGGAGCTGTTTTTT
TRBJ1-4,.,TRBV6-5,.,11,CASGTEGKLFF,TGTGCCAGCGGTACTGAGGGAAAACTGTTTTTT
TRBJ2-5,TRBD2,TRBV10-3,.,15,CAIRNGAGGGETQYF,TGTGCCATACGGAACGGAGCGGGGGGGGGAGAGACCCAGTACTTC
TRBJ1-3,.,TRBV11-2,.,12,CASSLEADTIYF,TGTGCCAGCAGCTTAGAGGCGGACACCATATATTTT
TRBJ2-2,TRBD1,TRBV6-1,.,15,CASRRGTGRTGELFF,TGTGCCAGCAGGCGAGGGACAGGGCGTACCGGGGAGCTGTTTTTT
TRBJ2-3,.,TRBV5-8,.,12,CASPQAGDTQYF,TGTGCCAGCCCCCAAGCAGGCGATACGCAGTATTTT
TRBJ1-2,TRBD1,TRBV9,.,13,CASSVGTGYGYTF,TGTGCCAGCAGCGTCGGGACAGGCTATGGCTACACCTTC
TRBJ1-1,.,TRBV27,.,13,CASSPGIGTEAFF,TGTGCCAGCAGTCCGGGGATCGGCACTGAAGCTTTCTTT
TRBJ1-6,.,TRBV5-1,.,15,CASRKQAGDNSPLHF,TGCGCCAGCAGGAAACAGGCGGGGGATAATTCACCCCTCCACTTT
TRBJ1-5,.,TRBV19,.,14,CASSRGDGDQPQHF,TGTGCCAGTAGTAGGGGGGACGGTGATCAGCCCCAGCATTTT
TRBJ2-1,TRBD1,TRBV29-1,.,14,CSVDPGQGRNEQFF,TGCAGCGTTGACCCCGGACAGGGTCGCAATGAGCAGTTCTTC
TRBJ1-2,TRBD1,TRBV7-7,.,15,CASSFPGQGLYGYTF,TGTGCCAGCAGCTTTCCGGGACAGGGCCTCTATGGCTACACCTTC